This TCR beta chain was recorded in a study of regulatory T cells in long-lasting Graves disease. Study-wide results and limits: Peripheral blood was the sole material, not thyroid tissue.

Construction of the TCR beta libraries employed iRepertoire HTBI primers in conjunction with Arm-PCR of CDR3 regions. TCRdb re-analysed the multiplex PCR reads in MiXCR, keeping a single row per CDR3 protein. The sample has hundreds of thousands of distinct CDR3 sequences; about a fifth are singletons. Documented time point: persistent/refractory GD, antithyroid drugs over 5 years with positive TRAb. RNA from PBMCs was the source of the TCR library. Germline V gives CDR1 GTSNPN, CDR2 SVGIG (reference sequence). V lost 2 bases, J lost 4 bases, and 14 bases lay in between. There are 14 residues in the CDR3. For this clonotype: Its target is not known.

The material was peripheral blood mononuclear cells (PBMCs), obtained when the disease was refractory, from a patient treated with antithyroid drugs. This clonotype originated in a female donor with Graves disease. The chain uses TRBV30 and TRBJ1-2; unclear D gene. The CDR3 nucleotides are TGTGCCTGGAGTCCTAGCACCTCGGGCTATGGCTACACCTTC. It specifies CAWSPSTSGYGYTF. Combining the CDR3 with reference TRBV30 and TRBJ1-2 gives the whole variable domain SQTIHQWPATLVQPVGSPLSLECTVEGTSNPNLYWYRQAAGRGLQLLFYSVGIGQISSEVPQNLSASRPQDRQFILSSKKLLLSDSGFYLCAWSPSTSGYGYTFGSGTRLTVV.